The 30 T cell receptor beta chains below were found in one sample sequenced in a study of cytomegalovirus exposure and HLA in healthy donors. Primers included in the PCR were 60 Vbeta and 13 Jbeta primers. Only in-frame clones appear in the TCRdb table, and some are missing; sequencing was by immunoSEQ multiplex PCR. The data show some 170,000 clones, approximately 72% seen once. Sequencing was carried out using PBMCs. These TCRs come from a human donor in good health.

V usage is TRBV5-6 and J usage is TRBJ2-5; unclear D gene. CDR1 is SGHDT, CDR2 YYEEEE, per germline. V shed 3 bases and J shed 5 bases, with 20 bases lying between them. The CDR3 covers 16 residues. CDR3 protein: CASSYITGSLVETQYF. The CDR3 nucleotides read TGTGCCAGCAGCTATATAACCGGTTCGCTAGTGGAGACCCAGTACTTC.

This chain connects TRBV19 to TRBJ2-1; D might be TRBD2 (6 bases). The CDR3 is 15 amino acids. With 7 bases removed from V and 3 bases from J, the gap between germline ends came to 16 bases. In germline, CDR1 is LNHDA, CDR2 SQIVND (reference sequence). The CDR3 sequence is CASIRTAGIYNEQFF. In nucleotides, the CDR3 is TGTGCCAGTATCCGAACGGCGGGGATCTACAATGAGCAGTTCTTC.

This chain connects TRBV6-5 to TRBJ1-2; D perhaps matches TRBD1 (6 bases). V was cut by 3 bases and J by 2 bases, with 10 bases left in between. This CDR3 is built from 14 residues. The germline CDR1 and CDR2 sequences are MNHEY and SVGAGI. The CDR3 DNA sequence: TGTGCCAGCAGTTATTCCGGACAGAACTATGGCTACACCTTC. Translating gives CASSYSGQNYGYTF.

This clone has only a few counts. The chain combines TRBV4-1 with TRBJ1-2; the match to TRBD1 covers 10 bases. Germline-derived CDR1 and CDR2 are MGHRA and YSYEKL. CDR3 length: 17 residues. J gave up 6 bases and V 4 bases, and 14 bases lay outside the gene matches. CDR3: CASSPFKETGGANGYTF. CDR3 bases: TGCGCCAGCAGCCCTTTCAAAGAGACAGGGGGCGCGAATGGCTACACCTTC.

There are a few counts of this clone. At one boundary the junction diverges from the germline segment, which might be a read error. The DNA for the CDR3 is TGTTCCAGCAGCCCGACAGAAGCTGGACAGGGGTTCTACGAGCAGTACTTC. Its translation is CSSSPTEAGQGFYEQYF. The rearrangement uses TRBV7-9 and TRBJ2-7, with TRBD1 matching 9 bases. This CDR3 has 17 residues. CDR1 is SEHNR, CDR2 FQNEAQ, per germline (reference sequence).

V usage is TRBV19 and J usage is TRBJ1-2; 8 bases are shared with TRBD1. CDR1 and CDR2 from the germline V gene are LNHDA and SQIVND (reference sequence). J was trimmed by 2 bases and V by 2 bases; bases with no gene match: 4. The CDR3 sequence is 15 residues long. CDR3 sequence: CASSISRGHNYGYTF. Here the CDR3 DNA reads TGTGCCAGTAGTATATCCAGGGGGCACAACTATGGCTACACCTTC.

This sequence joins TRBV5-1 and TRBJ2-3; 9 bases map to TRBD2. This CDR3 contains 14 residues. The germline V gene has CDR1 SGHRS and CDR2 YFSETQ. Trimming cost V 0 bases and J 6 bases; bases outside gene matches: 2. The CDR3 sequence: CASSLGGGGDTQYF. The CDR3 coding sequence is TGCGCCAGCAGCTTGGGCGGGGGGGGTGATACGCAGTATTTT.

J is TRBJ1-2 and V is TRBV7-9; 10 bases are shared with TRBD1. The CDR3 spans 16 residues. Germline lookup yields CDR1 SEHNR and CDR2 FQNEAQ (reference sequence). V gave up 4 bases and J gave up 3 bases; unmatched junction bases: 8. The CDR3 spells CASSSPGQGMDYGYTF. DNA of the CDR3: TGTGCCAGCAGCTCACCGGGACAGGGGATGGACTATGGCTACACCTTC.

The CDR3 here is CASSIGPNNEQFF. The DNA for the CDR3 is TGCGCCAGCAGCATTGGGCCGAACAATGAGCAGTTCTTC. The V and J genes are TRBV5-1 and TRBJ2-1; D unresolved. The CDR3 is made up of 13 amino acids. V was shortened by 4 bases and J by 5 bases, with 10 bases between the two germline ends. CDR1 is SGHRS and CDR2 is YFSETQ in the germline V gene.

CDR3 nucleotide sequence: TGTGCCAGCAGTGGTCAGGGTCCCTCTTTGGCCCAGCATTTT. It encodes CASSGQGPSLAQHF. The chain recombines TRBV6-1 with TRBJ1-5, with D possibly TRBD1 on 5 matching bases. Germline V lookup: CDR1 MNHNS, CDR2 SASEGT. V was clipped by 4 bases and J by 11 bases, with 18 bases between them. The CDR3 sequence is 14 residues long.

The CDR3 sequence: CASSRIGGHTEAFF. CDR3 sequence (DNA): TGCGCCAGCAGCCGTATAGGGGGTCACACTGAAGCTTTCTTT. This chain connects TRBV5-1 to TRBJ1-1; the D gene is possibly TRBD1 (6 bases). Per germline, CDR1 SGHRS and CDR2 YFSETQ. The V end lost 4 bases, the J end lost 3 bases, and 13 bases lay between the germline ends. This CDR3 has 14 amino acids.

This rearrangement joins TRBV9 to TRBJ1-1; TRBD1 matches 7 bases. The CDR3 consists of 14 residues. With 4 bases clipped from V and 0 bases from J, the junction kept 3 bases outside the gene matches. Germline V gene data show CDR1 as SGDLS and CDR2 as YYNGEE. CDR3 nucleotides: TGTGCCAGCAGCCCTGGGACAGTGAACACTGAAGCTTTCTTT. It translates to CASSPGTVNTEAFF.

This clone was observed a few times. The CDR3 coding sequence is TGTGCCAGCAGTGCCTTACAGGGAAGGAATGAAAAACTGTTTTTT. It translates to CASSALQGRNEKLFF. The V call is TRBV6-1, the J call TRBJ1-4; possible D gene TRBD1, 6 bases. Trimming stripped 4 bases from V and 5 bases from J, with 14 bases between. CDR1 and CDR2 from the germline V gene are MNHNS and SASEGT. The CDR3 spans 15 residues.

This clone was seen a few times. V and J are TRBV12-5 and TRBJ1-5, with D possibly matching TRBD1 (5 bases). The germline V gene has CDR1 LGHNT and CDR2 FRNRAP. V dropped 4 bases and J dropped 7 bases, with 11 bases sitting between them. The CDR3 sequence is 13 residues long. CDR3 sequence (DNA): TGTGCTAGTGGTTCCTCACAGGTCCAGCCCCAGCATTTT. It yields the protein CASGSSQVQPQHF.

The V call is TRBV4-2, the J call TRBJ2-1; TRBD2 is a possible D gene (6 bases). The CDR3 has 16 residues. In germline, CDR1 is LGHNA, CDR2 YNFKEQ. The V and J ends lost 1 base and 7 bases respectively, with 17 bases between them. This chain's CDR3 is CASSQVSGPDLNEQFF. Here the CDR3 DNA reads TGTGCCAGCAGCCAAGTTAGCGGCCCCGACCTAAATGAGCAGTTCTTC.

Comments on this clone: Additional DNA sequences in this sample encode the identical CDR3. J is TRBJ1-1 and V is TRBV7-2, with TRBD1 as a possible D gene (6 bases). Per the germline V gene, CDR1 is SGHTA and CDR2 is FQGNSA. V was trimmed by 4 bases and J by 5 bases, leaving 14 bases between them. The CDR3 runs to 14 residues. The CDR3 region has the DNA TGTGCCAGCAGCTCACAGGGTCGTAGAACTGAAGCTTTCTTT. Its translation is CASSSQGRRTEAFF.

In this sample, this clone turned up once. The chain uses TRBV18 and TRBJ1-2; no clear D gene. The length of the CDR3 is 17 residues. Germline CDR1 and CDR2: KGHSH and LQKENI. V lost 3 bases to trimming and J lost 2 bases, with 19 bases between them. The CDR3 DNA sequence: TGTGCCAGCTCACCCCTGAGGGAACCACCCCAGAACTATGGCTACACCTTC. Translating gives CASSPLREPPQNYGYTF.

This clone was recorded once. The chain recombines TRBV18 with TRBJ1-5; D gene ambiguous. The CDR3 has 13 amino acids. V was clipped by 3 bases and J by 5 bases, with 8 bases between them. Germline V gene data show CDR1 as KGHSH and CDR2 as LQKENI. The CDR3 coding sequence is TGTGCCAGCTCACCGGCGGACTATCAGCCCCAGCATTTT. Protein sequence: CASSPADYQPQHF.

The chain has TRBV11-2 and TRBJ1-4, with 7 nucleotides matching TRBD1. The CDR3 is 14 amino acids. With V trimmed by 4 bases and J by 5 bases, 4 bases remained unmatched. Germline CDR1 is SGHAT and CDR2 is FQNNGV. DNA for the CDR3: TGTGCCAGCAGCTCCGGACAGGAGAATGAAAAACTGTTTTTT. It codes for CASSSGQENEKLFF.

This clone was picked up a small number of times. In nucleotides, the CDR3 is TGTGCCAGCAGTTACTCGGCAGGGTCGGAGACCCAGTACTTC. Translated, it gives CASSYSAGSETQYF. This chain uses TRBV6-6 with TRBJ2-5; the D gene is possibly TRBD1 (5 bases). V was cut by 0 bases and J by 5 bases, with 10 bases left in between. Germline CDR1 reads MNHNY; CDR2 reads SVGAGI (reference sequence). The CDR3 loop spans 14 amino acids.

The rearrangement uses TRBV2 and TRBJ1-2; no firm D call. The V and J ends lost 3 bases and 8 bases respectively, with 13 bases between them. CDR1 and CDR2 from the germline V gene are SNHLY and FYNNEI. CDR3 size: 13 residues. CDR3 DNA sequence: TGTGCCAGCAGTGACGAGGCACCGTCGGGCTACACCTTC. It yields the protein CASSDEAPSGYTF. The full variable domain, completed using reference TRBV2 and TRBJ1-2, is EPEVTQTPSHQVTQMGQEVILRCVPISNHLYFYWYRQILGQKVEFLVSFYNNEISEKSEIFDDQFSVERPDGSNFTLKIRSTKLEDSAMYFCASSDEAPSGYTFGSGTRLTVV.

The rearrangement uses TRBV6-5 and TRBJ2-2, with TRBD2 identical over 9 bases. From germline, CDR1 is MNHEY and CDR2 SVGAGI. After removal of 6 bases from V and 6 bases from J, the junction contained 8 bases not matched to a gene. The CDR3 contains 15 residues. CDR3 coding DNA: TGTGCCAGCAGCCCCCGGTCTAGCGGGGCCGGGGAGCTGTTTTTT. This translates into CASSPRSSGAGELFF.

This chain uses TRBV6-5 with TRBJ1-5, with 8 bases matching TRBD1. Germline V gene sequence: CDR1 MNHEY, CDR2 SVGAGI. The CDR3 runs to 15 residues. V shed 8 bases, J shed 6 bases, and the junction held 12 bases outside the gene matches. CDR3 nucleotides: TGTGCCAGCGCCCAGGGCAGGGGGCACGGTCAGCCCCAGCATTTT. This translates into CASAQGRGHGQPQHF.

The chain combines TRBV19 with TRBJ2-1; 9 nucleotides align to TRBD2. In germline, CDR1 is LNHDA, CDR2 SQIVND (reference sequence). The ends lost 7 bases at V and 7 bases at J; junction bases unmatched: 11. CDR3 length: 15 amino acids. The CDR3 bases are TGTGCCAGTACTCCGGGGGCGGGGGGGTTTAATGAGCAGTTCTTC. Translated, it gives CASTPGAGGFNEQFF. The full variable domain, in which reference TRBV19 and TRBJ2-1 provide the parts outside the CDR3, is DGGITQSPKYLFRKEGQNVTLSCEQNLNHDAMYWYRQDPGQGLRLIYYSQIVNDFQKGDIAEGYSVSREKKESFPLTVTSAQKNPTAFYLCASTPGAGGFNEQFFGPGTRLTVL.

The chain combines TRBV4-2 with TRBJ2-6, with a tentative D call TRBD1 (6 bases). Trimming shortened V by 0 bases and J by 0 bases, and 12 bases separated the two germline ends. The CDR3 has 18 residues. The germline gives CDR1 LGHNA, CDR2 YNFKEQ. This chain's CDR3 is CASSQDWTAASGANVLTF. As DNA, the CDR3 is TGTGCCAGCAGCCAAGACTGGACAGCAGCCTCTGGGGCCAACGTCCTGACTTTC.

This clone was seen once. The germline gene is not matched at one end of the junction; a read error may be the cause. The chain has TRBV20-1 and TRBJ1-2, with 10 bases that match TRBD1. CDR3 length: 8 residues. Germline lookup yields CDR1 DFQATT and CDR2 SNEGSKA (reference sequence). CDR3 residues: CSAGTGVF. DNA of the CDR3: TGCAGTGCTGGGACAGGGGTCTTC.

This clone has just a few counts. The gene calls are TRBV6-1 and TRBJ2-1, with D maybe TRBD1 (7 bases). Trimming removed 6 bases at V and 6 bases at J, with 18 bases between. Germline V gene data show CDR1 as MNHNS and CDR2 as SASEGT. This CDR3 spans 15 amino acids. CDR3 amino acids: CASSKQGRGVNEQFF. As DNA, the CDR3 is TGTGCCAGCAGCAAACAGGGGCGCGGGGTCAATGAGCAGTTCTTC.

This clone was counted a few times. The chain uses TRBV7-9 and TRBJ2-7; D may be TRBD2 (5 bases). V lost 5 bases and J 0 bases, leaving 17 bases between the germline ends. The CDR3 has 16 residues. Germline CDR1 SEHNR, CDR2 FQNEAQ (reference sequence). The CDR3 region has the DNA TGTGCCAGCAGCCGAGGGTCGGGCCCGAGCTCCTACGAGCAGTACTTC. Translated, it gives CASSRGSGPSSYEQYF. Complete variable domain (other parts from reference TRBV7-9 and TRBJ2-7): DTGVSQNPRHKITKRGQNVTFRCDPISEHNRLYWYRQTLGQGPEFLTYFQNEAQLEKSRLLSDRFSAERPKGSFSTLEIQRTEQGDSAMYLCASSRGSGPSSYEQYFGPGTRLTVT.

V gene TRBV5-4 combines with J gene TRBJ1-6, with D unresolved. V was cut by 0 bases and J by 10 bases, with 14 bases left in between. This CDR3 comprises 15 residues. In germline, CDR1 is SGHNT, CDR2 YYREEE (reference sequence). The DNA for the CDR3 is TGTGCCAGCAGCTTGGTCCCGGGAGTAGGGTCACCCCTCCACTTT. This codes for CASSLVPGVGSPLHF.

This chain connects TRBV19 to TRBJ1-5; 8 bases match TRBD1. Germline V gene sequence: CDR1 LNHDA, CDR2 SQIVND (reference sequence). The junction had 10 bases not matched to a gene; V was cut back by 10 bases and J by 2 bases. The CDR3 sequence is 15 residues long. The DNA of the CDR3 is TGTGCCACTTACCAATCGGGACAGGGCAATCAGCCCCAGCATTTT. It yields the protein CATYQSGQGNQPQHF.